A single sample is the source of the 5 T cell receptor beta chains below, sequenced in a study of early T cells in non-severe SARS-CoV-2 infection (dated by TCRdb to the early 2020s). Receptor libraries were prepared by 5' RACE. These reads were obtained on a NextSeq 500. TCRdb cleaned the public reads at Q25 with fastp, built clones with MiXCR and kept in-frame beta chains. Each entry is one CDR3 protein sequence, shown with its most common DNA and genes. The sample table lists roughly 75,000 distinct CDR3 sequences, about 16% of them with a count of one. The ten largest clones represent about 3.1% of the sample. Material: whole blood. Receptor source: an adult who was a healthcare worker with PCR-confirmed SARS-CoV-2 infection or an uninfected control (not recorded which).

J is TRBJ1-6 and V is TRBV6-6; the D is unclear. Germline CDR1 reads MNHNY; CDR2 reads SVGAGI (reference sequence). V lost 6 bases and J 7 bases, leaving 10 bases between the germline ends. The CDR3 is 13 amino acids. The CDR3 DNA reads as TGTGCCAGCAGCCGAGTTTCGAATTCACCCCTCCACTTT. Residues: CASSRVSNSPLHF.

This clonotype was observed a handful of times. This rearrangement joins TRBV15 to TRBJ2-4; a possible D gene is TRBD2 (5 bases). The CDR3 length is 18 residues. Looked up from germline, CDR1 is LNHNV and CDR2 is YYDKDF (reference sequence). Trimming took 0 bases from V and 0 from J, leaving 15 bases between them. The CDR3 is CATSRDEVVGVAKNIQYF. CDR3 nucleotides: TGTGCCACCAGCAGAGATGAGGTCGTCGGGGTAGCCAAAAACATTCAGTACTTC. Variable domain in full (rest from reference TRBV15 and TRBJ2-4): DAMVIQNPRYQVTQFGKPVTLSCSQTLNHNVMYWYQQKSSQAPKLLFHYYDKDFNNEADTPDNFQSRRPNTSFCFLDIRSPGLGDTAMYLCATSRDEVVGVAKNIQYFGAGTRLSVL.

This clonotype was counted between two and nine times. V is TRBV7-6 and J is TRBJ1-5; no reliable D call. The V and J ends lost 3 bases and 4 bases respectively, with 13 bases between them. This CDR3 region has 15 residues. Germline V gives CDR1 SGHVS, CDR2 FNYEAQ. CDR3 DNA: TGTGCCAGCAGCTTGGGTCCTGGCCCGAATCAGCCCCAGCATTTT. Encoded protein: CASSLGPGPNQPQHF.

The chain couples TRBV7-2 to TRBJ2-7; D may be TRBD2 (6 bases). The CDR3 covers 13 residues. From germline, CDR1 is SGHTA and CDR2 FQGNSA. The V and J ends lost 3 bases and 10 bases respectively, with 16 bases between them. Here the CDR3 DNA reads TGTGCCAGCAGCTTCGGCTCCGGGACTGATCAGTACTTC. Translating gives CASSFGSGTDQYF.

This clonotype was detected a few times. The V and J genes are TRBV7-2 and TRBJ2-3, with unresolved D. The germline V and J ends were trimmed by 4 bases and 6 bases, with 11 bases remaining between them. Germline CDR1 reads SGHTA; CDR2 reads FQGNSA. The CDR3 is made up of 13 amino acids. CDR3 region: CASSYYGRDTQYF. In DNA form, the CDR3 reads TGTGCCAGCAGCTACTACGGGCGGGATACGCAGTATTTT.